This TCR beta chain was documented in a study of blood T cell repertoires in COVID-19. Study background: Collection of acute and convalescent COVID-19 samples took place in the United States, Italy and Spain. Sample material is recorded as cDNA or gDNA derived from T cells, B-cell-depleted T cells, or PBMCs.

Per the germline V gene, CDR1 is SGHRS and CDR2 is YFSETQ. J gave up 5 bases and V 6 bases, and 15 bases lay outside the gene matches. This CDR3 has 16 residues. Libraries were prepared by immunoSEQ multiplex PCR; TCRdb keeps only in-frame clonotypes and omits some of them. The sample records 45,000 or so clones, 75% to 90% being singletons. The V and J genes are TRBV5-1 and TRBJ2-5; 8 nucleotides line up with TRBD2. The receptor was derived from a woman at least 80 years old in a cohort sampled during active or convalescent COVID-19. Source material: peripheral blood. This CDR3 is CASISTSASLGETQYF. The CDR3 nucleotides are TGCGCCAGCATCTCGACTAGCGCTAGTCTCGGGGAGACCCAGTACTTC.